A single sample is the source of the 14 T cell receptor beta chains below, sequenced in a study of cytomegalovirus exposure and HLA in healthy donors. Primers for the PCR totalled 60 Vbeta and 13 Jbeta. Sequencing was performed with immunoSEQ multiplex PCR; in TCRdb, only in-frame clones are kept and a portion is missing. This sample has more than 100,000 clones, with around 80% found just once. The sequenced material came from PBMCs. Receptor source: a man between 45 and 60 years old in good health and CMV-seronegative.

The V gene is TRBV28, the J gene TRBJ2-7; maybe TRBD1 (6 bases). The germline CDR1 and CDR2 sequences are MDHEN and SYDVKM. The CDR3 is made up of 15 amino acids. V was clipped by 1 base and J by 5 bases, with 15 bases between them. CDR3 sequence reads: CASSLLYRVGDEQYF. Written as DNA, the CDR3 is TGTGCCAGCAGTTTATTATACAGGGTTGGGGACGAGCAGTACTTC.

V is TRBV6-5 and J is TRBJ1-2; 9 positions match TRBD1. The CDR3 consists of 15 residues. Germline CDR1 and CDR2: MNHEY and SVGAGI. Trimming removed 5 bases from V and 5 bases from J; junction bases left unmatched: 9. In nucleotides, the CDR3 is TGTGCCAGCAGTCGGTCGACGGACAGGGGATATGGCTACACCTTC. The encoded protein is CASSRSTDRGYGYTF.

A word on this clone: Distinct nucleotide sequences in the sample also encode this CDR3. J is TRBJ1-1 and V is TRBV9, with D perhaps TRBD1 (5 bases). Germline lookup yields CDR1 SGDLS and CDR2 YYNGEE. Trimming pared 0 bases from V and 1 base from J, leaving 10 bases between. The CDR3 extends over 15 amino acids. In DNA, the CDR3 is TGTGCCAGCAGCGTAGCGGGCCAGGGGAACACTGAAGCTTTCTTT. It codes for CASSVAGQGNTEAFF.

CDR3 nucleotides: TGTGCCAGCACCCGGGGACAGCGGGGCTACACCTTC. Translation gives CASTRGQRGYTF. The chain recombines TRBV28 with TRBJ1-2; 7 bases agree with TRBD1. Germline CDR1 and CDR2: MDHEN and SYDVKM. The CDR3 runs 12 residues. V lost 7 bases and J lost 8; bases outside the gene matches: 7.

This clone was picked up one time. As DNA, the CDR3 is TGTGCCACCTGGGAAGGGGGCCCTGAGACCCAGTACTTC. Translation: CATWEGGPETQYF. The chain employs TRBV14 and TRBJ2-5; 7 bases are shared with TRBD1. CDR3 length: 13 residues. Germline assignment: CDR1 SGHDN and CDR2 FVKESK. The junction had 10 bases not matched to a gene; V was cut back by 10 bases and J by 5 bases.

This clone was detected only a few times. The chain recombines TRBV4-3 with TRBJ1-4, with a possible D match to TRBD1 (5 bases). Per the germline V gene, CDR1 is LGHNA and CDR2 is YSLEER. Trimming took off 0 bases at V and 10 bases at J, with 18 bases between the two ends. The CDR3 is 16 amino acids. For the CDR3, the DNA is TGCGCCAGCAGCCAAGATGGTGGAGGGGTTTTCGGAAAACTGTTTTTT. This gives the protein CASSQDGGGVFGKLFF.

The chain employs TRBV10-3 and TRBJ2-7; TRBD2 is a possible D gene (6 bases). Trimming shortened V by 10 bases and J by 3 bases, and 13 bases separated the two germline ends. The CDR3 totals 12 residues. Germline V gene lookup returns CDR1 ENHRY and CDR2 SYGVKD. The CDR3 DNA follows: TGTGCCACCGGTCGCGGGGACTACGAGCAGTACTTC. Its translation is CATGRGDYEQYF.

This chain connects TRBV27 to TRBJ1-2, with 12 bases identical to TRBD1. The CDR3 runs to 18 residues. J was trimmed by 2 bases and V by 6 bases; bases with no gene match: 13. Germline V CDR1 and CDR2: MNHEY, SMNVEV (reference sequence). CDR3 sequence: CASSPHPGQGARNYGYTF. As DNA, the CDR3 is TGTGCCAGCAGCCCCCATCCGGGACAGGGGGCGCGGAACTATGGCTACACCTTC.

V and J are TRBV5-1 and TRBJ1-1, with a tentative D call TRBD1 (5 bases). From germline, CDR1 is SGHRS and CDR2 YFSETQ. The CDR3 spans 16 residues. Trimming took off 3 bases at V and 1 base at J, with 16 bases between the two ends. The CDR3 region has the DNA TGCGCCAGCAGCTCTTCCCCGGGGGGGACGAACACTGAAGCTTTCTTT. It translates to CASSSSPGGTNTEAFF.

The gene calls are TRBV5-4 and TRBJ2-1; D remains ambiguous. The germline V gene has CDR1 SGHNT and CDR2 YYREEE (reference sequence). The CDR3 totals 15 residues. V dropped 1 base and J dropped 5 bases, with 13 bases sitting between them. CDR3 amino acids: CASSLPPDLHNEQFF. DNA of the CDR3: TGTGCCAGCAGCTTGCCTCCTGACTTGCACAATGAGCAGTTCTTC.

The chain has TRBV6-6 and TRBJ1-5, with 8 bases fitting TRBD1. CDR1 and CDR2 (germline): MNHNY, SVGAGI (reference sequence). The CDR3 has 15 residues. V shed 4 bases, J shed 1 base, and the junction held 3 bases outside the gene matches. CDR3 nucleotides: TGTGCCAGCAGTTCCACAGGGGGGAGCAATCAGCCCCAGCATTTT. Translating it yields CASSSTGGSNQPQHF.

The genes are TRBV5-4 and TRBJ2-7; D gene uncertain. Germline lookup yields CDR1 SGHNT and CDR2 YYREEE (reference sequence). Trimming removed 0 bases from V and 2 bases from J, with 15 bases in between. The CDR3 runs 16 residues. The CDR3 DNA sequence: TGTGCCAGCAGCTTGGGGTTGGATTGGAGTCCCTACGAGCAGTACTTC. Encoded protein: CASSLGLDWSPYEQYF.

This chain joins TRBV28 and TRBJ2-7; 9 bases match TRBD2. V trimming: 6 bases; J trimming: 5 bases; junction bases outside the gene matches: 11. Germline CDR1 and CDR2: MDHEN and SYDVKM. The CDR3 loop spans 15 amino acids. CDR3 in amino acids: CASSRVSSGSHEQYF. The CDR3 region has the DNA TGTGCCAGCAGCAGAGTCAGTAGCGGGAGTCACGAGCAGTACTTC.

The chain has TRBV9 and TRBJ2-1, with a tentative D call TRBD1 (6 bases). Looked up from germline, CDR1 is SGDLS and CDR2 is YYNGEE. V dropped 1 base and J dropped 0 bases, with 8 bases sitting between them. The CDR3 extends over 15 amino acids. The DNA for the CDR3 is TGTGCCAGCAGCGTAACGGGACACTCCTACAATGAGCAGTTCTTC. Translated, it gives CASSVTGHSYNEQFF.